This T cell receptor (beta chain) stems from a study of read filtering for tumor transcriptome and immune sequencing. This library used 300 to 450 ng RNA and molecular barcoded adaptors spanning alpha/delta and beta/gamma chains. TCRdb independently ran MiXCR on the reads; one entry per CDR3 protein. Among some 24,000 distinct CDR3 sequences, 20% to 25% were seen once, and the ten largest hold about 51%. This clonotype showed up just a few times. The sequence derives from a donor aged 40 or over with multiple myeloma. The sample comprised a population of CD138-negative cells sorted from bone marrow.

CDR3 residues: CASSLLGGPNALHF. In DNA form, the CDR3 reads TGTGCCAGCAGCCTCTTAGGGGGACCCAACGCCCTCCACTTT. The chain recombines TRBV6-1 with TRBJ1-6; TRBD1 is a possible D gene (6 bases). The CDR3 consists of 14 residues. V lost 6 bases and J lost 14, with 20 bases in between. Germline lookup yields CDR1 MNHNS and CDR2 SASEGT.